Below are 21 T cell receptor beta chains sequenced from a single sample in a study of blood T cells in healthy people across ages. The second PCR ran roughly 6 to 12 cycles with a sample-barcoded 5' primer and J-beta primers. TCRdb reanalysed the 5' RACE reads using MiXCR and keeps one entry per CDR3 protein. The sample records about 800,000 distinct CDR3 sequences, roughly 25% being singletons. The same sample was also used in a study of T cells of mothers and their children.

Sequencing was performed on blood. The receptors originated from a boy between 10 and 17 years old in good health.

This clonotype was picked up a small number of times. This chain uses TRBV25-1 with TRBJ2-3; a possible D gene is TRBD1 (6 bases). Trimming stripped 3 bases from V and 1 base from J, with 11 bases between. Germline loops: CDR1 MGHDK, CDR2 SYGVNS. This CDR3 region has 15 residues. The DNA for the CDR3 is TGTGCCAGCAGTGAGGGGGACACCGGCACAGATACGCAGTATTTT. Residues: CASSEGDTGTDTQYF.

The CDR3 DNA follows: TGTGCCAGCAGCCCGGGCGGGGGCTGGAGGATCGAGCAGTACTTC. Protein product: CASSPGGGWRIEQYF. The J gene is TRBJ2-7, the V gene TRBV7-2, with D possibly matching TRBD2 (7 bases). V was pared by 5 bases and J by 6 bases, with 20 bases between. The CDR3 spans 15 residues. From germline, CDR1 is SGHTA and CDR2 FQGNSA.

This clonotype was detected ten times or more. CDR3 loop: CSVEERSGLAGANVLTF. The DNA of the CDR3 is TGCAGCGTTGAAGAAAGGTCAGGGCTAGCTGGGGCCAACGTCCTGACTTTC. V usage is TRBV29-1 and J usage is TRBJ2-6; TRBD1 is a possible D gene (5 bases). CDR1 is SQVTM and CDR2 is ANQGSEA in the germline V gene. This CDR3 is 17 amino acids long. V was trimmed by 0 bases and J by 2 bases, leaving 14 bases between them.

The J gene is TRBJ2-5, the V gene TRBV14; D gene unclear. Between the trimmed V and J ends, which lost 3 bases and 5 bases, there was a span of 22 bases. The CDR3 extends over 17 amino acids. Germline V CDR1 and CDR2: SGHDN, FVKESK. The CDR3 DNA is TGTGCCAGCAGCCACTACTCTGGAACCCAAGCGAGGGAGACCCAGTACTTC. It specifies CASSHYSGTQARETQYF.

There are a few counts of this clonotype. For the CDR3, the DNA is TGTGCCAGCAGCTTATATGGTCGGGGGCCGTTCTTC. It is translated as CASSLYGRGPFF. The genes are TRBV7-2 and TRBJ2-1; either TRBD1 or TRBD2 may fit D (6 bases each). The CDR3 sequence is 12 residues long. Deletions cut 2 bases from V and 15 bases from J, with 14 bases between. The germline CDR1 and CDR2 sequences are SGHTA and FQGNSA.

This chain links TRBV12-3 or TRBV12-4 with TRBJ1-2; 7 nucleotides match TRBD1. The CDR3 loop spans 15 amino acids. The ends lost 5 bases at V and 4 bases at J; junction bases unmatched: 10. The CDR3 spells CASSPGGGGSYGYTF. In DNA form, the CDR3 reads TGTGCCAGCAGTCCGGGGGGAGGGGGCAGCTATGGCTACACCTTC.

CDR3 nucleotides: TGCAGTGCTCGCAGCGATCAGCCCCAGCATTTT. Translation gives CSARSDQPQHF. The rearrangement links TRBV20-1 to TRBJ1-5; no clear D gene. The V and J ends lost 5 bases and 5 bases respectively, with 7 bases between them. The V gene's germline CDR1 is DFQATT and CDR2 SNEGSKA (reference sequence). The CDR3 contains 11 residues.

This chain connects TRBV4-3 to TRBJ2-1; the D gene is possibly TRBD2 (7 bases). Trimming pared 0 bases from V and 4 bases from J, leaving 16 bases between. This CDR3 comprises 17 residues. Per germline, CDR1 LGHNA and CDR2 YSLEER. In DNA, the CDR3 is TGCGCCAGCAGCCAAGATAGGAGGGGGGGCCCGTACAATGAGCAGTTCTTC. Encoded protein: CASSQDRRGGPYNEQFF.

This clonotype has just a few counts. The chain recombines TRBV5-1 with TRBJ2-1; D is possibly TRBD2 (5 bases). Between the trimmed V and J ends, which lost 6 bases and 1 base, there was a span of 8 bases. The CDR3 has 13 amino acids. From germline, CDR1 is SGHRS and CDR2 YFSETQ. The CDR3 DNA is TGCGCCAGCAAAGAGGGTTCCTACAATGAGCAGTTCTTC. The encoded protein is CASKEGSYNEQFF.

The V call is TRBV12-3 or TRBV12-4, the J call TRBJ2-5; 8 bases line up with TRBD1. V lost 4 bases, J lost 5 bases, and 12 bases stayed unmatched. The CDR3 loop spans 16 amino acids. CDR3 protein: CASSWGQAPLLETQYF. The CDR3 DNA sequence: TGTGCCAGCAGTTGGGGACAGGCCCCCCTTCTTGAGACCCAGTACTTC.

This clonotype was counted between two and nine times. This chain uses TRBV4-3 with TRBJ2-2; D is perhaps TRBD2 (5 bases). There are 16 residues in the CDR3. CDR1 and CDR2 from the germline V gene are LGHNA and YSLEER. The V and J ends lost 1 base and 1 base respectively, with 10 bases between them. CDR3: CASSQAAGQNTGELFF. The CDR3 DNA reads TGCGCCAGCAGCCAAGCTGCGGGTCAGAACACCGGGGAGCTGTTTTTT.

The sample holds many counts of this clonotype. This chain uses TRBV11-2 with TRBJ2-1; 11 positions agree with TRBD2. CDR1 is SGHAT, CDR2 FQNNGV, per germline. With 2 bases clipped from V and 3 bases from J, the junction kept 3 bases outside the gene matches. The CDR3 runs to 16 residues. CDR3 DNA sequence: TGTGCCAGCAGCTTATATGGGACTAGCGGCTACAATGAGCAGTTCTTC. Protein: CASSLYGTSGYNEQFF.

J is TRBJ1-4 and V is TRBV7-9; D possibly corresponds to TRBD1 (6 bases). CDR1 is SEHNR, CDR2 FQNEAQ, per germline (reference sequence). With 7 bases removed from V and 7 bases from J, the gap between germline ends came to 10 bases. The CDR3 has 12 residues. The CDR3 DNA is TGTGCCAGCAACAGGGACGGTGAAAAACTGTTTTTT. Translation: CASNRDGEKLFF.

The gene calls are TRBV3-1 and TRBJ2-5; weak D call: TRBD1 (6 bases). This CDR3 region has 14 residues. Germline CDR1 and CDR2: LGHDT and YNNKEL (reference sequence). Between the trimmed V and J ends, which lost 4 bases and 1 base, there was a span of 10 bases. CDR3 in amino acids: CASSPTGSQETQYF. CDR3 sequence (DNA): TGTGCCAGCAGCCCAACAGGGAGCCAAGAGACCCAGTACTTC.

The table lists this clonotype with a few counts. V gene TRBV3-1 combines with J gene TRBJ2-1; tentative D call: TRBD2 (6 bases). The germline gives CDR1 LGHDT, CDR2 YNNKEL (reference sequence). V was pared by 4 bases and J by 7 bases, with 11 bases between. CDR3 length equals 13 residues. CDR3 coding DNA: TGTGCCAGCAGCCCCCGGGGGAGGAATGAGCAGTTCTTC. Its protein product is CASSPRGRNEQFF.

This clonotype occurred a few times. The rearrangement joins TRBV28 to TRBJ2-5; weak D call: TRBD2 (6 bases). The V and J ends lost 7 bases and 2 bases respectively, with 14 bases between them. Germline lookup yields CDR1 MDHEN and CDR2 SYDVKM. CDR3 size: 14 residues. CDR3 amino acids: CASTSPGRQETQYF. In DNA, the CDR3 is TGTGCCAGCACCTCCCCGGGGAGGCAAGAGACCCAGTACTTC.

V and J are TRBV5-1 and TRBJ2-3; perhaps TRBD1 as D (6 bases). Trimming removed 3 bases at V and 4 bases at J, with 9 bases between. There are 13 residues in the CDR3. Germline loops: CDR1 SGHRS, CDR2 YFSETQ. The CDR3 sequence is CASSSTGPDTQYF. CDR3 in DNA: TGCGCCAGCAGCTCCACAGGGCCAGATACGCAGTATTTT.

This clonotype occurred a few times. This rearrangement joins TRBV9 to TRBJ2-5; D might be TRBD1 (6 bases). The V and J ends lost 0 bases and 2 bases respectively, with 14 bases between them. Germline CDR1 and CDR2: SGDLS and YYNGEE. The CDR3 length is 16 residues. The CDR3 DNA reads TGTGCCAGCAGCGTAGAACCCCTAACAGGGCAAGAGACCCAGTACTTC. It yields the protein CASSVEPLTGQETQYF.

V is TRBV20-1 and J is TRBJ2-1, with unresolved D. The CDR3 covers 13 residues. Germline-derived CDR1 and CDR2 are DFQATT and SNEGSKA (reference sequence). With 3 bases removed from V and 4 bases from J, the gap between germline ends came to 10 bases. The CDR3 DNA follows: TGCAGTGCTAGCGACGGGCTATACAATGAGCAGTTCTTC. Translation: CSASDGLYNEQFF.

A few counts support this clonotype. The genes are TRBV29-1 and TRBJ2-3, with TRBD2 matching over 7 bases. With V trimmed by 3 bases and J by 0 bases, 3 bases remained unmatched. Germline V gives CDR1 SQVTM, CDR2 ANQGSEA. The CDR3 is 14 residues long. CDR3 in amino acids: CSVDGGDSTDTQYF. The CDR3 nucleotides read TGCAGCGTTGATGGGGGGGATAGCACAGATACGCAGTATTTT.

In its sample, this clonotype was seen a few times. The chain joins TRBV27 to TRBJ2-1; 12 bases agree with TRBD2. Germline CDR1 MNHEY, CDR2 SMNVEV (reference sequence). Trimming cost V 6 bases and J 8 bases; bases outside gene matches: 14. The CDR3 has 17 amino acids. The CDR3 DNA sequence: TGTGCCAGCAGCCTTACGGGTTCCCGACTAGCGGGGGATGAGCAGTTCTTC. Its protein is CASSLTGSRLAGDEQFF.